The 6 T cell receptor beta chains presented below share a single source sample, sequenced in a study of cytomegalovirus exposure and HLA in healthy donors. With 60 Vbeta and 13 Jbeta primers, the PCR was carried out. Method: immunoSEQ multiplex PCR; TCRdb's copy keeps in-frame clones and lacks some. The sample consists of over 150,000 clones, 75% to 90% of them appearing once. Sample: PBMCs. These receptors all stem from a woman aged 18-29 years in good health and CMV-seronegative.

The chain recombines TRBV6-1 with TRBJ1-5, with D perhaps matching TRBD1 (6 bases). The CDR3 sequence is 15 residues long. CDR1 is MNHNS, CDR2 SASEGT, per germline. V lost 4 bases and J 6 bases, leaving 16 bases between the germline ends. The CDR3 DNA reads TGTGCCAGCAGTGTAAACGAAAACAGGGTTCAGCCCCAGCATTTT. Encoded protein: CASSVNENRVQPQHF.

The CDR3 loop is CATSRRQGAPGELFF. As DNA, the CDR3 is TGTGCCACCAGCAGGAGACAGGGGGCGCCCGGGGAGCTGTTTTTT. The chain is built from TRBV15 and TRBJ2-2; 10 bases align to TRBD1. CDR1 LNHNV and CDR2 YYDKDF come from the germline V gene (reference sequence). The V and J ends lost 3 bases and 6 bases, in that order; junction bases with no gene match: 4. The CDR3 spans 15 residues.

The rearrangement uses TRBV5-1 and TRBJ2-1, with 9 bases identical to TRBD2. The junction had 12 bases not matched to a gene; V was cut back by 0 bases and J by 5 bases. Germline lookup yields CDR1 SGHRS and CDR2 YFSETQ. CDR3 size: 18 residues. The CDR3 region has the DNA TGCGCCAGCAGCTTGGTGAGCGGGGGGTTTCTCGGAGACAATGAGCAGTTCTTC. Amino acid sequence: CASSLVSGGFLGDNEQFF.

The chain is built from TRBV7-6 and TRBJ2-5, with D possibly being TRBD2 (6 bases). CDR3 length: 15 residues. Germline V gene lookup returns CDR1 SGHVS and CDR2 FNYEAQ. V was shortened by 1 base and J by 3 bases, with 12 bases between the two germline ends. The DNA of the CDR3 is TGTGCCAGCAGCTTAGTAGGGGACTTAAAAGAGACCCAGTACTTC. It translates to CASSLVGDLKETQYF.

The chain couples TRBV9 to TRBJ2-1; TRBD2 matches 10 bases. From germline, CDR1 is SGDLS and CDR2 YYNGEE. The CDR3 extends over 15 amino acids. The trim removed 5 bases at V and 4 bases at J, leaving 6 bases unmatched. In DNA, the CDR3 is TGTGCCAGCAGTGGAGCGGGGGGGCTGTACAATGAGCAGTTCTTC. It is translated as CASSGAGGLYNEQFF.

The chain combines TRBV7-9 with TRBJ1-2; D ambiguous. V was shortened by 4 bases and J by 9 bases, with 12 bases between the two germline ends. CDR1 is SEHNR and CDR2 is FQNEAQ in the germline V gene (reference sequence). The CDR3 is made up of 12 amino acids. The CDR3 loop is CASSSPARSYTF. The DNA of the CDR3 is TGTGCCAGCAGCTCCCCGGCCAGGAGCTACACCTTC.